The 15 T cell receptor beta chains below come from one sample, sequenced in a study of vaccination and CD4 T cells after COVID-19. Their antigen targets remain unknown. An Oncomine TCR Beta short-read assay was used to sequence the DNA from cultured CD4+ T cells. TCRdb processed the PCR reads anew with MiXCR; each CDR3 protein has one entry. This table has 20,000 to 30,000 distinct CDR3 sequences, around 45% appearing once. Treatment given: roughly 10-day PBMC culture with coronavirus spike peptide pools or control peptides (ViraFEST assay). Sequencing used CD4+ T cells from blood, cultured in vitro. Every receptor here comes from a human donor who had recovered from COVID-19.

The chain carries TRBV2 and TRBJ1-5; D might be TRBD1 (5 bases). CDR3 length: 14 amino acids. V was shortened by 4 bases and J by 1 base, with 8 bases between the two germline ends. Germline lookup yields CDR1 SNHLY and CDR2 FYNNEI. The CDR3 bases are TGTGCCAGCAGTGGACAGTCGAGCAATCAGCCCCAGCATTTT. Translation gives CASSGQSSNQPQHF.

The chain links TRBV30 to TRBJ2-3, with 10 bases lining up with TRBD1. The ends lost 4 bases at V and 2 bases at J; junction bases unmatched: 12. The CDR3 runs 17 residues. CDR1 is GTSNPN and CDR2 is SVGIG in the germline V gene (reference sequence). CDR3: CAWTEQPGQGYTDTQYF. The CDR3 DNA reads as TGTGCCTGGACCGAACAACCGGGACAGGGGTACACAGATACGCAGTATTTT.

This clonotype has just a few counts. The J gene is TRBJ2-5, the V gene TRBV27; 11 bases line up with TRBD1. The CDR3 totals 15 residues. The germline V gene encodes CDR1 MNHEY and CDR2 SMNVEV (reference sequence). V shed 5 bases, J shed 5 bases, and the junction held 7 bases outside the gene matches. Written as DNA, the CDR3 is TGTGCCAGCAGTGCACCGGGACAGGGGGAGGAGACCCAGTACTTC. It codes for CASSAPGQGEETQYF.

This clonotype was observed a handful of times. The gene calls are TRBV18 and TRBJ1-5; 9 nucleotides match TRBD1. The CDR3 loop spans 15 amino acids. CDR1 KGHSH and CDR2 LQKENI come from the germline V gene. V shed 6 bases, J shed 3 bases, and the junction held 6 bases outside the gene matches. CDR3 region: CASSNGQGLNQPQHF. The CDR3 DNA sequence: TGTGCCAGCTCCAACGGACAGGGGCTCAATCAGCCCCAGCATTTT.

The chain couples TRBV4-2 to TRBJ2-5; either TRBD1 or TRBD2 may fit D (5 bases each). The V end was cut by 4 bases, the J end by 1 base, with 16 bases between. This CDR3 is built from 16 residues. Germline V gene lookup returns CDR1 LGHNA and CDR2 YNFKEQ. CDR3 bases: TGTGCCAGCAGCCCTGGGGGAAGGGGCTCCCAAGAGACCCAGTACTTC. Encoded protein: CASSPGGRGSQETQYF.

CDR3 nucleotide sequence: TGTGCCAGCAGCTTAAACACAGGCTACACAGATACGCAGTATTTT. Its protein product is CASSLNTGYTDTQYF. The chain links TRBV7-3 to TRBJ2-3, with TRBD1 as a possible D gene (5 bases). CDR3 length equals 15 residues. V lost 1 base and J 2 bases, leaving 10 bases between the germline ends. Germline V gene lookup returns CDR1 SGHTA and CDR2 FQGTGA.

CDR3 loop: CAISEPKIGTPYQETQYF. The CDR3 DNA is TGTGCCATCAGTGAGCCCAAAATCGGGACTCCTTACCAAGAGACCCAGTACTTC. The rearrangement joins TRBV10-3 to TRBJ2-5, with D possibly matching TRBD2 (6 bases). There are 18 residues in the CDR3. The ends were cut back, 2 bases at V and 0 bases at J, with 19 bases in the middle. In germline, CDR1 is ENHRY, CDR2 SYGVKD.

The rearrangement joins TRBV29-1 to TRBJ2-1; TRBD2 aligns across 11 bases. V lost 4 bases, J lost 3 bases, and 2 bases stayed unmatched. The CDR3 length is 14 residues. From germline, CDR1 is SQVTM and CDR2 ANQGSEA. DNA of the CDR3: TGCAGCGTTGTGACTAGCGGGGTCTACAATGAGCAGTTCTTC. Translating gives CSVVTSGVYNEQFF.

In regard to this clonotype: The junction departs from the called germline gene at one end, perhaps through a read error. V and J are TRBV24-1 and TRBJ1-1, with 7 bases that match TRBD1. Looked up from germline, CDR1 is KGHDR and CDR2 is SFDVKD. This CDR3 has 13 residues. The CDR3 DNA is TGTGCCACCAGTGAACGGGACAGCCGAACTGCTTCCTTT. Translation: CATSERDSRTASF.

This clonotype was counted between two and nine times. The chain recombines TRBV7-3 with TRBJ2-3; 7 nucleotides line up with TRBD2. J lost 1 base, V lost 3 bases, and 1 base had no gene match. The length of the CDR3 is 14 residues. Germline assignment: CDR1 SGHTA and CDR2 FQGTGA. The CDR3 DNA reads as TGTGCCAGCAGCTTCGCGGGGGGCACAGATACGCAGTATTTT. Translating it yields CASSFAGGTDTQYF.

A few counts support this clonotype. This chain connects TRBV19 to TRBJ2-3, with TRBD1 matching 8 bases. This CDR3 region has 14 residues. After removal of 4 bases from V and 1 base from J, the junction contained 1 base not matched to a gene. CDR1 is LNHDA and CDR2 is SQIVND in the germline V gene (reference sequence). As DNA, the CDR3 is TGTGCCAGTAGTACAGGGGGCGGCACAGATACGCAGTATTTT. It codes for CASSTGGGTDTQYF.

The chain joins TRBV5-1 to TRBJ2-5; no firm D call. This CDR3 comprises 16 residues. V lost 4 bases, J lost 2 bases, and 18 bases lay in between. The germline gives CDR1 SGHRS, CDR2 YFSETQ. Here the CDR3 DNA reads TGCGCCAGCAGCCTTGTGGGGTCCAGCATGCAAGAGACCCAGTACTTC. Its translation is CASSLVGSSMQETQYF.

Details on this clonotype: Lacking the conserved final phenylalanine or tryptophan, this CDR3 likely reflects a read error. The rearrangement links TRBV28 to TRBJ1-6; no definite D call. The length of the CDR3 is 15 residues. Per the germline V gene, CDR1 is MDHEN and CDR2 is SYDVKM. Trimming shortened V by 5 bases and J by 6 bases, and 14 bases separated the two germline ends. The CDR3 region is CASSPPTVGNSPLHL. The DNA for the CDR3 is TGTGCCAGCAGTCCCCCGACCGTGGGTAATTCACCCCTCCACCTT.

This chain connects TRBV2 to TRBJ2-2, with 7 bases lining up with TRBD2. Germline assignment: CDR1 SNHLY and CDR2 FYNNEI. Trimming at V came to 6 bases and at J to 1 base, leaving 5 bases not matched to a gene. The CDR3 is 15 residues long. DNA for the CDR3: TGTGCCAGCAGGGCGGGGGAGGAGAACACCGGGGAGCTGTTTTTT. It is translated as CASRAGEENTGELFF. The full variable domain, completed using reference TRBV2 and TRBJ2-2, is EPEVTQTPSHQVTQMGQEVILRCVPISNHLYFYWYRQILGQKVEFLVSFYNNEISEKSEIFDDQFSVERPDGSNFTLKIRSTKLEDSAMYFCASRAGEENTGELFFGEGSRLTVL.

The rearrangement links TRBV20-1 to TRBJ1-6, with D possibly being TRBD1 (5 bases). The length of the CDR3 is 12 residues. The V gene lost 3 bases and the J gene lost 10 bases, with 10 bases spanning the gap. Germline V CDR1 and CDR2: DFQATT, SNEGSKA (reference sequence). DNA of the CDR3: TGCAGTGCTAGCACAGGCTCCTCACCCCTCCACTTT. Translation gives CSASTGSSPLHF.